A single sample is the source of the 9 T cell receptor beta chains below, sequenced in a study of blood T cell repertoires in COVID-19. Data came from immunoSEQ multiplex PCR; TCRdb stores just in-frame clones and leaves some out. The sample lists 70,000 to 80,000 clones; over 70% were seen once. The sample taken for sequencing was peripheral blood. These receptors came from a man aged 50-60 years with acute or convalescent COVID-19.

This clone was counted once. The genes are TRBV7-8 and TRBJ2-7, with D possibly being TRBD1 (6 bases). The germline V gene encodes CDR1 SGHVS and CDR2 FQNEAQ. This CDR3 has 13 residues. V shed 5 bases and J shed 6 bases, with 14 bases lying between them. In nucleotides, the CDR3 is TGTGCCAGCAGCCGTCGGACAGACAGCGAGCAGTACTTC. Protein product: CASSRRTDSEQYF.

Written as DNA, the CDR3 is TGTGCCAGCAGCTTCGGGAGCTCAGAGACCCAGTACTTC. This sequence encodes CASSFGSSETQYF. J is TRBJ2-5 and V is TRBV7-3, with TRBD2 as a possible D gene (6 bases). Germline values: CDR1 SGHTA, CDR2 FQGTGA. CDR3 size: 13 residues. The V end was cut by 3 bases, the J end by 4 bases, with 9 bases between. Drawing the rest from reference TRBV7-3 and TRBJ2-5, the complete variable domain is GAGVSQTPSNKVTEKGKYVELRCDPISGHTALYWYRQSLGQGPEFLIYFQGTGAADDSGLPNDRFFAVRPEGSVSTLKIQRTERGDSAVYLCASSFGSSETQYFGPGTRLLVL.

The chain joins TRBV11-3 to TRBJ2-6, with 9 positions matching TRBD1. The CDR3 consists of 19 residues. Germline V gene sequence: CDR1 SGHNT, CDR2 YENEEA. V was clipped by 5 bases and J by 2 bases; unmatched bases: 13. The CDR3 sequence: CASSKSSDRGDPGANVLTF. The CDR3 DNA is TGTGCCAGCAGCAAGTCCTCGGACAGGGGAGACCCTGGGGCCAACGTCCTGACTTTC.

The rearrangement links TRBV3-1 (or the pseudogene TRBV3-2) to TRBJ2-7; D uncertain. Trimming removed 1 base from V and 6 bases from J, with 7 bases in between. Germline V gene sequence: CDR1 LGHDT, CDR2 YNNKEL (reference sequence). The CDR3 spans 12 residues. Written as DNA, the CDR3 is TGTGCCAGCAGCCAAGTAACGGGCGAGCAGTACTTC. Its translation: CASSQVTGEQYF.

The chain employs TRBV7-2 and TRBJ2-3, with 9 bases matching TRBD2. The CDR3 sequence is 15 residues long. The junction had 7 bases not matched to a gene; V was cut back by 5 bases and J by 4 bases. In germline, CDR1 is SGHTA, CDR2 FQGNSA. CDR3 bases: TGTGCCAGCAGCCAGCTGGGCGGGGGGGCAGATACGCAGTATTTT. Its protein is CASSQLGGGADTQYF.

This clone was observed a few times. V and J are TRBV18 and TRBJ2-3; 7 bases agree with TRBD1. The CDR3 sequence is 15 residues long. The germline CDR1 and CDR2 sequences are KGHSH and LQKENI. The ends lost 3 bases at V and 1 base at J; junction bases unmatched: 4. CDR3 region: CASSPGQVGTDTQYF. The CDR3 DNA reads TGTGCCAGCTCACCCGGACAGGTCGGCACAGATACGCAGTATTTT.

This clone has a handful of counts. The chain has TRBV19 and TRBJ2-5, with 9 bases that match TRBD1. Per germline, CDR1 LNHDA and CDR2 SQIVND (reference sequence). The V segment lost 3 bases and the J segment 5 bases; nucleotides outside the gene matches: 7. This CDR3 is built from 15 residues. The CDR3 region has the DNA TGTGCCAGTAGTATTTACAGGGGGCAGGGGGAGACCCAGTACTTC. Residues: CASSIYRGQGETQYF. The variable domain in full, with the rest retrieved from reference TRBV19 and TRBJ2-5, is DGGITQSPKYLFRKEGQNVTLSCEQNLNHDAMYWYRQDPGQGLRLIYYSQIVNDFQKGDIAEGYSVSREKKESFPLTVTSAQKNPTAFYLCASSIYRGQGETQYFGPGTRLLVL.

The chain joins TRBV5-1 to TRBJ2-7; 9 positions agree with TRBD2. CDR1 is SGHRS and CDR2 is YFSETQ in the germline V gene. The CDR3 covers 18 residues. V gave up 4 bases and J gave up 2 bases; unmatched junction bases: 16. The CDR3 protein is CASSQAGRGGRGTYEQYF. The CDR3 DNA is TGCGCCAGCAGCCAGGCTGGGCGGGGGGGCCGAGGAACCTACGAGCAGTACTTC.

This rearrangement joins TRBV19 to TRBJ1-3; D uncertain. Germline V lookup: CDR1 LNHDA, CDR2 SQIVND (reference sequence). This CDR3 is 16 amino acids long. V dropped 3 bases and J dropped 0 bases, with 12 bases sitting between them. The CDR3 region has the DNA TGTGCCAGTAGTATTAAAGACTCCTCCTCTGGAAACACCATATATTTT. As protein: CASSIKDSSSGNTIYF. Based on the CDR3 plus reference TRBV19 and TRBJ1-3, the full variable domain is DGGITQSPKYLFRKEGQNVTLSCEQNLNHDAMYWYRQDPGQGLRLIYYSQIVNDFQKGDIAEGYSVSREKKESFPLTVTSAQKNPTAFYLCASSIKDSSSGNTIYFGEGSWLTVV.